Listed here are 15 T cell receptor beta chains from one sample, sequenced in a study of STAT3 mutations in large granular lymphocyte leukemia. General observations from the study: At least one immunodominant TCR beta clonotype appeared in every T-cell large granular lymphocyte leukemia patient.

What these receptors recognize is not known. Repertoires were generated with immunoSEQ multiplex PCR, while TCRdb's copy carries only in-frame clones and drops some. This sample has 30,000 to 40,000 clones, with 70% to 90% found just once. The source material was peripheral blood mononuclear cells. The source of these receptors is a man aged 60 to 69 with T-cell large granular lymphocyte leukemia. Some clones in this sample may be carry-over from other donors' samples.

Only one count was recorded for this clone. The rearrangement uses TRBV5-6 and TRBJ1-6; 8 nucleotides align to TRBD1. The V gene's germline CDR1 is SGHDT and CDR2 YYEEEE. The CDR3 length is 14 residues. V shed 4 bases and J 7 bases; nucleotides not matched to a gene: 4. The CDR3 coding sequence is TGTGCCAGCAGCCCCGGACAGGGAAATTCACCCCTCCACTTT. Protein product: CASSPGQGNSPLHF.

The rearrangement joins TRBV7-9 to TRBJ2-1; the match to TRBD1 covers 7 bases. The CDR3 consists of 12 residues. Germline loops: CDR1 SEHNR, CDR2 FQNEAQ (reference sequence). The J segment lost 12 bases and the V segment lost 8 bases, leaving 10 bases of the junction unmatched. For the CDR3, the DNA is TGTGCCAGCGCCCTGGAACAGGGGTCGCAGTTCTTC. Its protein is CASALEQGSQFF.

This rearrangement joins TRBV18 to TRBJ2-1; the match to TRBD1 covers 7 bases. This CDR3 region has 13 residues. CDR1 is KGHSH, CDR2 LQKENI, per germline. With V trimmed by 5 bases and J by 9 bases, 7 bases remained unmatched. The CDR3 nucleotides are TGTGCCAGCTCATCTCTACAGGGGATTGAGCAGTTCTTC. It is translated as CASSSLQGIEQFF.

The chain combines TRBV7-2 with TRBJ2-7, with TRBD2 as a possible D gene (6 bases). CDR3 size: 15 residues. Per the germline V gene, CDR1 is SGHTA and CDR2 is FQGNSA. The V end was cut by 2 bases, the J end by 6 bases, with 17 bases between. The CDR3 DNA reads TGTGCCAGCAGCTTATCCCCCGGAGGGCTGGGCGAGCAGTACTTC. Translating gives CASSLSPGGLGEQYF. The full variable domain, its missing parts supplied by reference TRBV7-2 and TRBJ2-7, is GAGVSQSPSNKVTEKGKDVELRCDPISGHTALYWYRQSLGQGLEFLIYFQGNSAPDKSGLPSDRFSAERTGGSVSTLTIQRTQQEDSAVYLCASSLSPGGLGEQYFGPGTRLTVT.

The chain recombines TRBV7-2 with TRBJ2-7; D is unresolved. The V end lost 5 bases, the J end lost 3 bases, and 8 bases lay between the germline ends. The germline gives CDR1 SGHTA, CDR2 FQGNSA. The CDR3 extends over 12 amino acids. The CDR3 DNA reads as TGTGCCAGCAGCCCGAAATTCTACGAGCAGTACTTC. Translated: CASSPKFYEQYF.

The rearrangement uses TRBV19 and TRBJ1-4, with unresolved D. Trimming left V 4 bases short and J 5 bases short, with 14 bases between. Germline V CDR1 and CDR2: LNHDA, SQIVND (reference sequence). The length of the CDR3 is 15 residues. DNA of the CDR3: TGTGCCAGTAGTACCGGTGGTCTGACCAATGAAAAACTGTTTTTT. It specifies CASSTGGLTNEKLFF.

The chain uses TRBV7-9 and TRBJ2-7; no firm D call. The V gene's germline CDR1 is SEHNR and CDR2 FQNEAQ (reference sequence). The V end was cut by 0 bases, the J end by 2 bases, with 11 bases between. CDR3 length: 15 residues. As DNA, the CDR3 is TGTGCCAGCAGCTTAGCGTGGGAAACCACCTACGAGCAGTACTTC. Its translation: CASSLAWETTYEQYF.

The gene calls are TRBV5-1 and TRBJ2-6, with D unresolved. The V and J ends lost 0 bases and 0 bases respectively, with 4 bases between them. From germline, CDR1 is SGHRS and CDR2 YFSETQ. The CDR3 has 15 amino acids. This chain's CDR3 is CASSLVVSGANVLTF. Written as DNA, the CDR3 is TGCGCCAGCAGCTTGGTGGTCTCTGGGGCCAACGTCCTGACTTTC.

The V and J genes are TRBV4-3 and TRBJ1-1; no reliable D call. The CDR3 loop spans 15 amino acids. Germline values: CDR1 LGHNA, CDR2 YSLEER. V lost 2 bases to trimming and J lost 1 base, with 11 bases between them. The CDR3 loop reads CASSQLLGRNTEAFF. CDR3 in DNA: TGCGCCAGCAGCCAACTTTTGGGAAGGAACACTGAAGCTTTCTTT.

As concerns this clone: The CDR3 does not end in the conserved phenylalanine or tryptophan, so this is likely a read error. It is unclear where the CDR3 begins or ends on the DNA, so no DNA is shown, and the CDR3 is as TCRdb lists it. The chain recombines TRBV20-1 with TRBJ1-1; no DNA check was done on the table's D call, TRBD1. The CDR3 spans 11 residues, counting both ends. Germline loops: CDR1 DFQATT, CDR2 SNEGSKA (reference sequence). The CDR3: CSATGTGPHAV.

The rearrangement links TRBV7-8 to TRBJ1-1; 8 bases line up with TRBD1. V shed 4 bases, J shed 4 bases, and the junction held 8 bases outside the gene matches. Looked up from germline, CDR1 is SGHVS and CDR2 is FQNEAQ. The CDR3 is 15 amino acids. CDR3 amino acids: CASSSRTGSPTEAFF. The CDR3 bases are TGTGCCAGCAGCTCTAGGACAGGGAGTCCCACTGAAGCTTTCTTT.

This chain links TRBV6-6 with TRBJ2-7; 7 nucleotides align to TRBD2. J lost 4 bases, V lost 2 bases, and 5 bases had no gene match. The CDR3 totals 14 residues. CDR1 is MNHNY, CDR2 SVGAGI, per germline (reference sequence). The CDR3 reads CASSYRLAVYEQYF. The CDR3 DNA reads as TGTGCCAGCAGTTACCGACTAGCAGTTTACGAGCAGTACTTC.

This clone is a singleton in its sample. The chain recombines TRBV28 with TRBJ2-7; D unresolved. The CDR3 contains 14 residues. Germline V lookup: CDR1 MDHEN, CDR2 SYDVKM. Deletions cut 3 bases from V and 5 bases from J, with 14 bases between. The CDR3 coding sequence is TGTGCCAGCAGTTTGGGCAGGATTCTAGACGAGCAGTACTTC. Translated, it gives CASSLGRILDEQYF.

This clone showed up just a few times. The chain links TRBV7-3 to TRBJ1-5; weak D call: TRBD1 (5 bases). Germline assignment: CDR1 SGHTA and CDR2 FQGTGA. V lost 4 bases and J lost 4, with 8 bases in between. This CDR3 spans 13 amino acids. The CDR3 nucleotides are TGTGCCAGCAGCTATGGACAAAATCAGCCCCAGCATTTT. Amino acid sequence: CASSYGQNQPQHF.

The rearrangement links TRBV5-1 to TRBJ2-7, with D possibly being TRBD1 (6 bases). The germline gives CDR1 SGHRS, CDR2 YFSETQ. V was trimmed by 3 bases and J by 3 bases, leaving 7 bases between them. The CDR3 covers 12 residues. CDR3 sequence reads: CASSSDSYEQYF. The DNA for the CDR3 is TGCGCCAGCAGCTCGGACAGCTACGAGCAGTACTTC.